This T cell receptor (beta chain) was documented in a study of blood T cell repertoires in COVID-19. Turning to the study itself: PBMCs, B-cell-depleted T cells, or T cells provided the cDNA or gDNA that made up the material.

Germline CDR1 and CDR2: GTSNPN and SVGIG (reference sequence). Trimming removed 4 bases from V and 1 base from J; junction bases left unmatched: 9. The CDR3 is 15 amino acids. Original processing notes: Using reference gene primer amplification, nucleated cell counts were estimated. Profiled with immunoSEQ multiplex PCR; TCRdb holds only in-frame clones, not every one. V and J calls and clone size are as listed in that table; D and trimming were resolved from the DNA. Of over 150,000 clones in the sample, around nine tenths are singletons; the top ten hold 2.5% to 3.5%. This clone was detected only once.

The sequenced sample was peripheral blood. This receptor was identified in a man between 35 and 55 years old with active or convalescent COVID-19. The chain employs TRBV30 and TRBJ1-2; 7 nucleotides match TRBD1. CDR3 loop: CAWTLRQGYNYGYTF. The CDR3 DNA sequence: TGTGCCTGGACCCTTCGACAGGGCTATAACTATGGCTACACCTTC.